This TCR beta chain was recorded in a study of blood T cell repertoires in COVID-19. About the study: Acute and convalescent COVID-19 samples came from the United States, Italy and Spain. T cells, B-cell-depleted T cells, or PBMCs supplied cDNA or gDNA.

In the study's own analysis: Reference gene primers were amplified, and this amplification served to estimate nucleated cell counts. This table comes from immunoSEQ multiplex PCR, and its TCRdb copy is limited to in-frame clones, with some not included. V and J calls and clone size come straight from that table; D and trimming were deduced from the DNA. The sample includes hundreds of thousands of clones, about nine tenths of them seen just once. Germline V gene data show CDR1 as SQVTM and CDR2 as ANQGSEA. V dropped 1 base and J dropped 3; count of bases not matched to a gene: 6. The CDR3 totals 14 residues.

The TCR comes from a woman younger than 45 who had recovered from COVID-19. The chain is built from TRBV29-1 and TRBJ2-7; 7 nucleotides match TRBD2. Material: peripheral blood. CDR3 DNA: TGCAGCGTTGAAGGGGGGGGAGTACTCTACGAGCAGTACTTC. Translation gives CSVEGGGVLYEQYF.